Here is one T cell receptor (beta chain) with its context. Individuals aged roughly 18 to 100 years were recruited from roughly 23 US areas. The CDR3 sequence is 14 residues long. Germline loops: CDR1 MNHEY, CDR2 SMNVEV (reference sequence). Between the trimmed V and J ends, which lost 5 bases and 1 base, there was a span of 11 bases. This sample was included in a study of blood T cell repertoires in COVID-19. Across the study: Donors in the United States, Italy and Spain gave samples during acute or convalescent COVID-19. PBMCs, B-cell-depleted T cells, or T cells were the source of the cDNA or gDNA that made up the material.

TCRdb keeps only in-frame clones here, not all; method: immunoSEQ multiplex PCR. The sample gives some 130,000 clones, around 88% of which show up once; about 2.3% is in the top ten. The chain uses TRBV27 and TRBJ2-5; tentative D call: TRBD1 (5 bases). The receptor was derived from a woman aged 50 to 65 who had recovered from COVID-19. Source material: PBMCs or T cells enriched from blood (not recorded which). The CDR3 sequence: CASSLQGFQETQYF. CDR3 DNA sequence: TGTGCCAGCAGTCTGCAGGGATTCCAAGAGACCCAGTACTTC.